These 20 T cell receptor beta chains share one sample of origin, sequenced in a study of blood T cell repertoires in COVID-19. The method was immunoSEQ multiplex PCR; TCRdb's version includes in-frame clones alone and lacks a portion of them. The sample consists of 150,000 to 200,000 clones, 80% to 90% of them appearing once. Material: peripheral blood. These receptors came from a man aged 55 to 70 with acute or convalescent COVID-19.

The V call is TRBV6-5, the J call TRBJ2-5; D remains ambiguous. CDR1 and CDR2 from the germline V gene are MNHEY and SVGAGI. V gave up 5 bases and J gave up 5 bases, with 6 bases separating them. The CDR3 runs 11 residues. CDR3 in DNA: TGTGCCAGCAGTCCATTGGAGACCCAGTACTTC. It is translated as CASSPLETQYF.

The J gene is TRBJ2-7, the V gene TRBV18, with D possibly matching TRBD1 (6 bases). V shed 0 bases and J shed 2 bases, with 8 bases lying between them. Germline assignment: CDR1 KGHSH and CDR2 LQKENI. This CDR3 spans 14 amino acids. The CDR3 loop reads CASSPPRGPYEQYF. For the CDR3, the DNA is TGTGCCAGCTCACCACCCAGGGGCCCCTACGAGCAGTACTTC.

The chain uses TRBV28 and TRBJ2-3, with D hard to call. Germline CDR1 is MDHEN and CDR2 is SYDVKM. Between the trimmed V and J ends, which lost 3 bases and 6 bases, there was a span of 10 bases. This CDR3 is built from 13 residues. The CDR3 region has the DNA TGTGCCAGCAGTTTCGCACTCAAGGATACGCAGTATTTT. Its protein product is CASSFALKDTQYF. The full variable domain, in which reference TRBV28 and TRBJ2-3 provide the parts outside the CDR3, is DVKVTQSSRYLVKRTGEKVFLECVQDMDHENMFWYRQDPGLGLRLIYFSYDVKMKEKGDIPEGYSVSREKKERFSLILESASTNQTSMYLCASSFALKDTQYFGPGTRLTVL.

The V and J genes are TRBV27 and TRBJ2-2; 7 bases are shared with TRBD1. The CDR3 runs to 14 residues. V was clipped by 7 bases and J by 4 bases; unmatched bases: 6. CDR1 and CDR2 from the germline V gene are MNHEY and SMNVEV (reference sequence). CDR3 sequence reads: CASNRDSFTGELFF. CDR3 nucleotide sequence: TGTGCCAGCAACCGGGACAGCTTCACCGGGGAGCTGTTTTTT.

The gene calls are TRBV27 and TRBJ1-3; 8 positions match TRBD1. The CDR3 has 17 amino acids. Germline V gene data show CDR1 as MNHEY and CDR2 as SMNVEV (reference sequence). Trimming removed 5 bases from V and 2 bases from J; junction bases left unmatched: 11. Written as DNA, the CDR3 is TGTGCCAGCAGTCCCTACGGACAGGGAACTACTGGAAACACCATATATTTT. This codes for CASSPYGQGTTGNTIYF.

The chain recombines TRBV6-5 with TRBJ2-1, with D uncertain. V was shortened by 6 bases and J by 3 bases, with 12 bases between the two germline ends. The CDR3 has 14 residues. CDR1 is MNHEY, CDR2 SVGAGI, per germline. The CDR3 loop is CASRVGHLYNEQFF. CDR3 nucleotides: TGTGCCAGCAGGGTGGGCCACCTCTACAATGAGCAGTTCTTC.

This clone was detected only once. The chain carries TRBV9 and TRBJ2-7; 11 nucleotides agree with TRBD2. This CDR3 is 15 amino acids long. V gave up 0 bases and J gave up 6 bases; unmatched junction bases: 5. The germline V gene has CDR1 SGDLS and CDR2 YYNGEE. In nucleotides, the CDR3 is TGTGCCAGCAGCGTAGGGCCTAGCGGGAGGTCCGAGCAGTACTTC. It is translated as CASSVGPSGRSEQYF.

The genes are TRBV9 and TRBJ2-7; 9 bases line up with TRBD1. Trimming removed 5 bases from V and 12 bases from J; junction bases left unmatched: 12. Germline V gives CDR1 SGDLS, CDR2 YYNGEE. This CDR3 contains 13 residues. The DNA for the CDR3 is TGTGCCAGCAGTGAGATAACAGGGGGCAGCAGGTACTTC. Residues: CASSEITGGSRYF.

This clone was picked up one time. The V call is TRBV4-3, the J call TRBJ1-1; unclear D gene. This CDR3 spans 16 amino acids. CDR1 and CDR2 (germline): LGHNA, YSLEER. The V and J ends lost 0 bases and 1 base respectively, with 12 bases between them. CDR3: CASSQDHLIRNTEAFF. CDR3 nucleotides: TGCGCCAGCAGCCAAGATCACCTTATCAGGAACACTGAAGCTTTCTTT.

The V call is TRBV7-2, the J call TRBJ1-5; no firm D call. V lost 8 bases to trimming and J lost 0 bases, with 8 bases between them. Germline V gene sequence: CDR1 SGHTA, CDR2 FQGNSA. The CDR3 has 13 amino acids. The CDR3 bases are TGTGCCAGCGGCCAGTATAGCAATCAGCCCCAGCATTTT. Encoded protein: CASGQYSNQPQHF.

CDR3 bases: TGCGCCAGCAGCACACAGGGGGCTGGAGCTTTCTTT. It yields the protein CASSTQGAGAFF. J is TRBJ1-1 and V is TRBV5-1; 9 nucleotides match TRBD1. The CDR3 sequence is 12 residues long. The ends lost 4 bases at V and 10 bases at J; junction bases unmatched: 5. CDR1 is SGHRS, CDR2 YFSETQ, per germline.

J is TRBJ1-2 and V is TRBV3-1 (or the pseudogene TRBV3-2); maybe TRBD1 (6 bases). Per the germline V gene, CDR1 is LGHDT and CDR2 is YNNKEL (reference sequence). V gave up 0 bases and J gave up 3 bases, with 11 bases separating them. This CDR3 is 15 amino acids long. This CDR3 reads CASSQDLGQYYGYTF. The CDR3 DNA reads TGTGCCAGCAGCCAAGATCTAGGACAGTACTATGGCTACACCTTC.

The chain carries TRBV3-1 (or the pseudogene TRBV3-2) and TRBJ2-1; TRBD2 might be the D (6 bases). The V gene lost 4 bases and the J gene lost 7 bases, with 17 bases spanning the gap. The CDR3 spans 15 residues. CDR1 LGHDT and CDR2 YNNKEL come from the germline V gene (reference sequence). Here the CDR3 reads CASSRDPPGVNEQFF. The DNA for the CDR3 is TGTGCCAGCAGCCGTGATCCCCCGGGGGTGAATGAGCAGTTCTTC.

CDR3 residues: CASSQRSTYEQYF. In nucleotides, the CDR3 is TGTGCCAGCAGCCAACGGTCCACCTACGAGCAGTACTTC. The chain recombines TRBV3-1 (or the pseudogene TRBV3-2) with TRBJ2-7, with D unclear. Trimming cost V 2 bases and J 2 bases, with 7 bases left between them. Germline CDR1 LGHDT, CDR2 YNNKEL (reference sequence). This CDR3 contains 13 residues.

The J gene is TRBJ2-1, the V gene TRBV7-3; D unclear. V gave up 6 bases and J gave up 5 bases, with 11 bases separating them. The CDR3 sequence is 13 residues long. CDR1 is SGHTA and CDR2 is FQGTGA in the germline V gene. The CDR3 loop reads CASSFYIDNEQFF. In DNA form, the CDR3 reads TGTGCCAGCAGTTTTTATATTGACAATGAGCAGTTCTTC.

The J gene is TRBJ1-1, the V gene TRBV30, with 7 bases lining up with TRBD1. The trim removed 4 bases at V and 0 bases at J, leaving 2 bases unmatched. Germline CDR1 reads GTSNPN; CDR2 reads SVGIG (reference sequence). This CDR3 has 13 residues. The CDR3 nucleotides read TGTGCCTGGACGGGGACAGTGAACACTGAAGCTTTCTTT. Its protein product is CAWTGTVNTEAFF.

In DNA, the CDR3 is TGTGCCAGCAGCCCGGCCCGGGGGAGGGCCAAGTTCTTC. Its translation: CASSPARGRAKFF. V and J are TRBV3-1 (or the pseudogene TRBV3-2) and TRBJ2-1, with 7 positions matching TRBD2. Germline V CDR1 and CDR2: LGHDT, YNNKEL (reference sequence). The V and J ends lost 4 bases and 14 bases, in that order; junction bases with no gene match: 11. The length of the CDR3 is 13 residues.

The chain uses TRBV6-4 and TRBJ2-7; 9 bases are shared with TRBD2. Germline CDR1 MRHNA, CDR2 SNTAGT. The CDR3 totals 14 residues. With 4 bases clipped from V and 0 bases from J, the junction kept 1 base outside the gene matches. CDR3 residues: CASSVTSGSYEQYF. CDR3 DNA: TGTGCCAGCAGTGTGACTAGCGGCTCCTACGAGCAGTACTTC.

The CDR3 sequence: CASRLNSGSPSSYEQYF. DNA of the CDR3: TGTGCAAGTCGCTTAAACAGCGGGAGCCCCAGCTCCTACGAGCAGTACTTC. The rearrangement links TRBV12-2 to TRBJ2-7; TRBD2 was called by the table and not checked on the DNA. TRBV12-2 is flagged as a pseudogene. There are 17 residues in the CDR3.

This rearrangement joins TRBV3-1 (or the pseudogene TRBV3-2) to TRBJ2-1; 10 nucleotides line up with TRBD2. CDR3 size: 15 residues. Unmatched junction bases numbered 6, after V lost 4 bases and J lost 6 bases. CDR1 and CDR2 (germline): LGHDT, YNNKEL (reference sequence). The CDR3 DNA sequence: TGTGCCAGCAGCCCGGGACTAGCGATGGGCAATGAGCAGTTCTTC. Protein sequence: CASSPGLAMGNEQFF.